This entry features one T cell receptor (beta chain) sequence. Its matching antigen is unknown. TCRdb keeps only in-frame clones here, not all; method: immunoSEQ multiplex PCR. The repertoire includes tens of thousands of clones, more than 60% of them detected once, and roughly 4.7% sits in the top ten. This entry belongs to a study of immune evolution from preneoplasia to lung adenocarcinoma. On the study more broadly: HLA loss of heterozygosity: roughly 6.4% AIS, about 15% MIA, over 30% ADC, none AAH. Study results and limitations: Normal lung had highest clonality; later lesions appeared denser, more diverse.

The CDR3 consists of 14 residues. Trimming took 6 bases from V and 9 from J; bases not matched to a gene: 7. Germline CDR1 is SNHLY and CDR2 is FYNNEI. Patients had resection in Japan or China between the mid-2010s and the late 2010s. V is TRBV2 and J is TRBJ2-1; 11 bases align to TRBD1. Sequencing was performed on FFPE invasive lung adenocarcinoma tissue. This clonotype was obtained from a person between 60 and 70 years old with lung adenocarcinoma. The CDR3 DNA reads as TGTGCCAGCAGCCCGGGACAGGGGGTATCTGAGCAGTTCTTC. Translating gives CASSPGQGVSEQFF.